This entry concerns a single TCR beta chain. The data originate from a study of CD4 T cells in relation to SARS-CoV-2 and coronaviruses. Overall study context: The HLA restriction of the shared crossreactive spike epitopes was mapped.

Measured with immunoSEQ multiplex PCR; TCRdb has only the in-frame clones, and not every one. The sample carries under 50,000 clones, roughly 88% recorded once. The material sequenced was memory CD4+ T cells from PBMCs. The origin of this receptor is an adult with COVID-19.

CDR3: CASSPRTAQTMTQYF. The CDR3, as DNA: TGTGCCAGCAGTCCACGGACAGCCCAAACCATGACCCAGTACTTC. J is TRBJ2-5 and V is TRBV27; possible D gene TRBD1, 6 bases. CDR3 size: 15 residues. Trimming took off 5 bases at V and 7 bases at J, with 20 bases between the two ends. The V gene's germline CDR1 is MNHEY and CDR2 SMNVEV (reference sequence).